The T cell receptor beta chain under discussion was sequenced for a study of T cell changes during pregnancy in multiple sclerosis (dated by TCRdb to about 2019). As for the study more broadly: The study looked at changes in the T cell repertoire across pregnancy in women with multiple sclerosis.

From a lookup of the germline V gene, CDR1 and CDR2 are LGHNA and YSLEER. Clipping removes 1 base from V and 4 bases from J, with 3 as the unmatched junction base count. The CDR3, cysteine through phenylalanine, is 15 amino acids long. Only the CDR3 part of the read is kept: 45 bases, read in frame from the first base. As concerns this clone: Its antigen remains unidentified. Base qualities were left out, and no much larger clone turns up one base away.

Library generation was performed with the immunoSEQ multiplex PCR assay. TCRdb mirrors the immuneACCESS table, restricted to in-frame sequences. Some clones are absent from its copies; in checked studies, under half trace to an unresolved V gene, and the reason for the others is unknown. The sample table holds tens of thousands of clones, of which roughly 93% were seen once. The ten biggest clones cover 1.8% of the sample. The receptor's source is a female donor with multiple sclerosis, enrolled in a pregnancy study. The sequencing used peripheral blood, collected after pregnancy. This sequence uses TRBV4-3 and TRBJ2-7; TRBD2 matches 11 bases in the middle. The nucleotide sequence is given as TGCGCCAGCAGCCAAGGGCTAGCGGGAGGTTACGAGCAGTACTTC. Translated, it reads CASSQGLAGGYEQYF.